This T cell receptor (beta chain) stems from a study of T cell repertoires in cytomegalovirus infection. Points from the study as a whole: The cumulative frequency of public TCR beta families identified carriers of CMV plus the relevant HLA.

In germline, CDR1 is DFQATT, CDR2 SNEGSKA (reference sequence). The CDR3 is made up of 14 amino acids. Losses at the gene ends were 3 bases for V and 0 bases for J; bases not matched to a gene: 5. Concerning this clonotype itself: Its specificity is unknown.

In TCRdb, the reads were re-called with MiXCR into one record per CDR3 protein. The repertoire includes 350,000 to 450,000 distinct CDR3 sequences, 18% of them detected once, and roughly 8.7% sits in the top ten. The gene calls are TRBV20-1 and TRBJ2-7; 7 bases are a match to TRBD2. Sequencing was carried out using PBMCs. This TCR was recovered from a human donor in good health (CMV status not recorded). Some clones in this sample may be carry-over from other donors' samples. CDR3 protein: CSASEGGVSYEQYF. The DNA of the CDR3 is TGCAGTGCTAGCGAGGGAGGGGTCTCCTACGAGCAGTACTTC.